This entry concerns a single T cell receptor (beta chain). Antigen unknown. Trimming removed 1 base at V and 4 bases at J, with 16 bases between. Per germline, CDR1 LGHNA and CDR2 YSLEER. This CDR3 region has 16 residues. It was with 60 Vbeta and 13 Jbeta primers that the PCR ran. Libraries were prepared by immunoSEQ multiplex PCR; TCRdb keeps only in-frame clonotypes and omits some of them. In the table there are under 100,000 clones, under 80% of which are singletons. This entry belongs to a study of cytomegalovirus exposure and HLA in healthy donors. Study context: Around 77% of around 400 genotyped donors fell in the Caucasian-associated ancestry cluster.

Study outcomes and limitations: In a later analysis, TCR beta V- and J-gene trimming showed a link to a missense DCLRE1C variant.

This clonotype was obtained from a boy younger than 18 in good health and CMV-seronegative. The chain combines TRBV4-3 with TRBJ1-2; perhaps TRBD1 as D (5 bases). The sequencing input was PBMCs. The CDR3, as DNA: TGCGCCAGCAGCCAAGTCCTCGGGGGGTTCCTCTATGGCTACACCTTC. Amino acid sequence: CASSQVLGGFLYGYTF.